This is a list of T cell receptor beta chains from one sample in a study of blood T cell repertoires in COVID-19. Sequencing used immunoSEQ multiplex PCR; TCRdb keeps in-frame clones, though not all of them. The data contain approximately 160,000 clones, approximately 80% of them seen just once; the ten biggest clones take up approximately 2.9%. The source material was peripheral blood. Receptor source: a woman aged 55-69 years with acute or convalescent COVID-19. Both conserved end residues are part of each CDR3. The order of the fields is CDR3 protein, CDR3 DNA, V gene, D gene, clone size, J gene. The D gene is left open where the match is weak. Only some rows state a clone size, as once, few, many or a class for expanded clones.

CASSIGLSSGDGYTF,TGTGCCAGTAGTATAGGGTTGAGCTCCGGGGATGGCTACACCTTC,TRBV19,.,many,TRBJ1-2
CASSQERDRDGYTF,TGCGCCAGCAGCCAAGAGCGGGACAGGGACGGCTACACCTTC,TRBV4-1,TRBD1,.,TRBJ1-2
CASSTARDTGELFF,TGTGCCAGCAGCACCGCCAGGGACACCGGGGAGCTGTTTTTT,TRBV11-3,.,.,TRBJ2-2
CASSAGPSYEQYF,TGTGCCAGCAGCGCAGGTCCCTCCTACGAGCAGTACTTC,TRBV5-6,.,.,TRBJ2-7
CASSQEGNSPLHF,TGCGCCAGCAGCCAAGAGGGCAATTCACCCCTCCACTTT,TRBV4-3,.,.,TRBJ1-6
CASSADSNTEAFF,TGTGCCAGCAGCGCGGACAGTAACACTGAAGCTTTCTTT,TRBV11-1,.,.,TRBJ1-1
CASGTENTGELFF,TGTGCTAGTGGGACAGAGAACACCGGGGAGCTGTTTTTT,TRBV12-5,.,once,TRBJ2-2
CASSQRWDSNYGYTF,TGTGCCAGCAGCCAAAGGTGGGACTCTAACTATGGCTACACCTTC,TRBV3-1/TRBV3-2,.,.,TRBJ1-2
CASSAGLAGVETQYF,TGTGCCAGCAGCGCGGGACTAGCGGGGGTGGAGACCCAGTACTTC,TRBV9,TRBD2,.,TRBJ2-5
CASSSHSGTANEKLFF,TGTGCCAGCAGTTCCCATTCCGGGACAGCGAATGAAAAACTGTTTTTT,TRBV6-5,TRBD1,.,TRBJ1-4
CASSLGSGGSQETQYF,TGTGCCAGCAGCTTGGGAAGCGGGGGATCCCAAGAGACCCAGTACTTC,TRBV5-8,TRBD2,.,TRBJ2-5
CASSMTGLRQPQHF,TGTGCCAGTAGTATGACAGGGTTGCGACAGCCCCAGCATTTT,TRBV19,TRBD1,.,TRBJ1-5
CASSYNSFGTEAFF,TGTGCCAGCAGTTACAACAGTTTCGGCACTGAAGCTTTCTTT,TRBV6-5,.,.,TRBJ1-1
CASSPPEQKRNTIYF,TGTGCCAGCTCACCACCGGAACAGAAACGAAACACCATATATTTT,TRBV18,.,.,TRBJ1-3
CASSQANRGTNEKLFF,TGCGCCAGCAGCCAAGCGAACAGGGGAACTAATGAAAAACTGTTTTTT,TRBV4-3,TRBD1,.,TRBJ1-4
CASSQGSIGNTIYF,TGTGCCAGCAGCCAAGGTTCCATCGGAAACACCATATATTTT,TRBV3-1/TRBV3-2,.,.,TRBJ1-3
CASSPQVVSGNTIYF,TGTGCCAGCAGTCCGCAGGTAGTCTCTGGAAACACCATATATTTT,TRBV28,.,once,TRBJ1-3
CASSLNRGPYEQYF,TGTGCCAGCAGTTTAAATAGGGGCCCCTACGAGCAGTACTTC,TRBV27,.,once,TRBJ2-7
CASSLPQGRGYTF,TGTGCCAGCAGTTTACCCCAGGGCAGGGGCTACACCTTC,TRBV12-3/TRBV12-4,.,few,TRBJ1-2
CASSKGRTGVDTEAFF,TGTGCCAGCAGCAAAGGGAGAACAGGGGTGGACACTGAAGCTTTCTTT,TRBV21-1,.,.,TRBJ1-1
CASSLVRTEQYF,TGTGCCAGCAGTTTAGTCAGAACCGAGCAGTACTTC,TRBV12-3/TRBV12-4,.,.,TRBJ2-7
CASSISTGKQHEQYF,TGTGCCAGTAGTATCTCGACAGGGAAGCAACACGAGCAGTACTTC,TRBV19,TRBD1,few,TRBJ2-7
CASSPDTFNEKLFF,TGTGCCAGCTCACCAGATACTTTTAATGAAAAACTGTTTTTT,TRBV18,.,.,TRBJ1-4
CASNLQGRSGNTIYF,TGTGCCAGCAACTTACAGGGGCGCTCTGGAAACACCATATATTTT,TRBV5-8,TRBD1,.,TRBJ1-3
CATRSGTSGYNEQFF,TGTGCCACCAGGTCCGGGACTAGCGGGTACAATGAGCAGTTCTTC,TRBV15,TRBD2,.,TRBJ2-1
CASSVGSTNEKLFF,TGTGCCAGCAGCGTCGGGTCGACTAATGAAAAACTGTTTTTT,TRBV9,.,.,TRBJ1-4
CASGLVLPTGRVSDTEAFF,TGTGCTAGTGGTTTGGTACTCCCAACAGGGCGGGTAAGCGACACTGAAGCTTTCTTT,TRBV12-5,.,few,TRBJ1-1
CASKRTGSDYGYTF,TGTGCCAGCAAGAGGACAGGGAGTGACTATGGCTACACCTTC,TRBV21-1,.,.,TRBJ1-2
CSVAGQGEHEQYF,TGCAGCGTGGCGGGACAGGGTGAACACGAGCAGTACTTC,TRBV29-1,TRBD1,.,TRBJ2-7
CASSLGGVPLHF,TGCGCCAGCAGCTTGGGAGGAGTCCCCCTCCACTTT,TRBV5-1,.,.,TRBJ1-6
CASSQKQLAGTGELFF,TGTGCCAGCAGCCAAAAGCAGCTAGCGGGAACCGGGGAGCTGTTTTTT,TRBV4-2,TRBD2,.,TRBJ2-2
CASSYSNQGGTGELFF,TGTGCCAGCAGTTACTCGAACCAGGGCGGCACCGGGGAGCTGTTTTTT,TRBV6-5,.,.,TRBJ2-2
CASSLFEGANYGYTF,TGCGCCAGCAGCCTTTTCGAGGGTGCTAACTATGGCTACACCTTC,TRBV4-3,.,.,TRBJ1-2
CASSLISSEQYF,TGTGCCAGCAGCTTAATATCCAGCGAGCAGTACTTC,TRBV11-2,.,.,TRBJ2-7
CASSLVSDEQFF,TGCGCCAGCAGCTTGGTGTCGGATGAGCAGTTCTTC,TRBV5-1,.,.,TRBJ2-1
CASSEDRSYNSPLHF,TGTGCCAGCAGCGAGGACAGGAGCTATAATTCACCCCTCCACTTT,TRBV5-6,TRBD1,.,TRBJ1-6
CASSWTQSTDTQYF,TGCGCCAGCAGCTGGACACAGAGCACAGATACGCAGTATTTT,TRBV10-1,.,.,TRBJ2-3
CASSAGEENEQYF,TGTGCCAGCAGCGCCGGGGAGGAGAACGAGCAGTACTTC,TRBV5-4,.,.,TRBJ2-7
CASSSGLASSYNEQFF,TGTGCCAGCAGCTCCGGACTAGCTAGCTCCTACAATGAGCAGTTCTTC,TRBV5-6,TRBD2,.,TRBJ2-1
CASSFGLAGNTGELFF,TGTGCCAGCAGCTTTGGACTAGCGGGGAACACCGGGGAGCTGTTTTTT,TRBV11-2,TRBD2,.,TRBJ2-2
CAHAEDQETQYF,TGTGCCCACGCCGAGGACCAAGAGACCCAGTACTTC,TRBV30,.,.,TRBJ2-5
CASSWTSGAGDTQYF,TGCGCCAGCAGCTGGACTAGCGGGGCGGGAGATACGCAGTATTTT,TRBV5-1,TRBD2,.,TRBJ2-3
CASSQHRNQPQHF,TGTGCCAGCAGTCAACACAGGAATCAGCCCCAGCATTTT,TRBV28,.,.,TRBJ1-5
CASSSKSGGFGSGNTIYF,TGTGCCAGCAGCTCCAAATCTGGCGGCTTCGGCTCTGGAAACACCATATATTTT,TRBV7-2,.,.,TRBJ1-3
CSVLDRGGRETQYF,TGCAGCGTCTTGGACAGGGGTGGACGGGAGACCCAGTACTTC,TRBV29-1,TRBD1,.,TRBJ2-5
CATSLTGGTGELFF,TGTGCCACCAGTCTGACAGGGGGCACCGGGGAGCTGTTTTTT,TRBV24-1,TRBD1,.,TRBJ2-2